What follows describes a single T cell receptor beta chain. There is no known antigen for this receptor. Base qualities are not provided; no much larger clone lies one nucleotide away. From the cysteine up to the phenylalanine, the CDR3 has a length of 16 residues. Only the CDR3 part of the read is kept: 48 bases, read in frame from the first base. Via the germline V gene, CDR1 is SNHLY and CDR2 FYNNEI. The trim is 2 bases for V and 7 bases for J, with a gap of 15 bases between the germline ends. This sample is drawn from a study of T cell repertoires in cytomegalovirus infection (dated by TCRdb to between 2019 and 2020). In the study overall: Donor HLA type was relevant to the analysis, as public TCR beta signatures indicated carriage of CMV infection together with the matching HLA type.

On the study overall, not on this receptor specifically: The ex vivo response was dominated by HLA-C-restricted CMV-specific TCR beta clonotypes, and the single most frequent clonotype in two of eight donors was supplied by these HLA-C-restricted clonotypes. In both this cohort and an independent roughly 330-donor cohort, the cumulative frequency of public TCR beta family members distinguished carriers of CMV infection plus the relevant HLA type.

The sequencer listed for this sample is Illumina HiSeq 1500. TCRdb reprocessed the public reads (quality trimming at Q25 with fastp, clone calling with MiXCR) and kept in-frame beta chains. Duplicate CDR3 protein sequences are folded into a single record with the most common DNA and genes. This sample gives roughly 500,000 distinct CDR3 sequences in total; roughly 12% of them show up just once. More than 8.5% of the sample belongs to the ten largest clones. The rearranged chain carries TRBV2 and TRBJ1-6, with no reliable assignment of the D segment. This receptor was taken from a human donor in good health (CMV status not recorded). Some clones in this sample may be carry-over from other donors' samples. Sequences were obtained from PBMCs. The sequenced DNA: TGTGCCAGCAGTGAACGACGCTCCACCTCAAATTCACCCCTCCACTTT. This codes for CASSERRSTSNSPLHF.